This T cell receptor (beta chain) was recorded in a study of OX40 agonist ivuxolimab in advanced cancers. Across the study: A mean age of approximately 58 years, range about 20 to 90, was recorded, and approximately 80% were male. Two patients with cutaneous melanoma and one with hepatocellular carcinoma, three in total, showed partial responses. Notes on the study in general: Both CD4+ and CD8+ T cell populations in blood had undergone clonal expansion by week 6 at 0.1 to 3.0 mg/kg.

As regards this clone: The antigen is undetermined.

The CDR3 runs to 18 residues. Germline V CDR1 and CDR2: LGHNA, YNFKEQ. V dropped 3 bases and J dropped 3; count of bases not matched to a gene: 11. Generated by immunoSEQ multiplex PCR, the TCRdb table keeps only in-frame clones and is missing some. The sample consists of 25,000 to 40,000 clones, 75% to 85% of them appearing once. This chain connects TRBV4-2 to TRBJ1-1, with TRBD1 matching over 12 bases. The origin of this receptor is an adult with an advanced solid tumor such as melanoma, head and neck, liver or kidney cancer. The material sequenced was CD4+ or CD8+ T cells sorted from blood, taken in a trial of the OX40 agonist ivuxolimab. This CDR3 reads CASSQEGGTGGWDTEAFF. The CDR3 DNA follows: TGTGCCAGCAGCCAGGAGGGCGGGACAGGGGGCTGGGACACTGAAGCTTTCTTT.